The 32 T cell receptor beta chains below were found in one sample sequenced in a study of T cell responses to AZD1222 COVID-19 vaccine. TCRdb's table, derived via immunoSEQ multiplex PCR, lists solely in-frame clones and lacks some. The sample holds approximately 100,000 clones, around nine tenths seen once. Source: peripheral blood, taken on day 0 of AZD1222 vaccination. Receptor source: an adult in good health.

The chain carries TRBV5-1 and TRBJ1-4; the D is unclear. Germline lookup yields CDR1 SGHRS and CDR2 YFSETQ. Trimming pared 0 bases from V and 4 bases from J, leaving 7 bases between. There are 14 residues in the CDR3. The CDR3 sequence: CASSLESGNEKLFF. CDR3 DNA sequence: TGCGCCAGCAGCTTGGAGAGTGGTAATGAAAAACTGTTTTTT.

The chain has TRBV29-1 and TRBJ2-7; D gene unclear. Germline lookup yields CDR1 SQVTM and CDR2 ANQGSEA. Trimming removed 1 base at V and 7 bases at J, with 8 bases between. The CDR3 totals 11 residues. CDR3: CSVEVPPEQYF. The DNA of the CDR3 is TGCAGCGTTGAAGTTCCTCCGGAGCAGTACTTC.

The chain uses TRBV5-4 and TRBJ1-4; 8 nucleotides align to TRBD1. Germline CDR1 and CDR2: SGHNT and YYREEE (reference sequence). Trimming cost V 0 bases and J 8 bases; bases outside gene matches: 3. This CDR3 is 14 amino acids long. The CDR3 region is CASSLGTGREKLFF. The CDR3 nucleotides read TGTGCCAGCAGCTTGGGGACAGGGCGGGAAAAACTGTTTTTT.

The rearrangement joins TRBV4-1 to TRBJ2-7; D assignment may be TRBD1 or TRBD2 (5 bases each). V gave up 0 bases and J gave up 4 bases, with 13 bases separating them. CDR3 size: 15 residues. Germline V gives CDR1 MGHRA, CDR2 YSYEKL. The CDR3 bases are TGCGCCAGCAGCCAAGAGCTCGGGGCCTCATACGAGCAGTACTTC. Its protein product is CASSQELGASYEQYF.

The chain recombines TRBV18 with TRBJ1-2; the D is unclear. Trimming took 3 bases from V and 4 from J, leaving 12 bases between them. CDR3 size: 14 residues. In germline, CDR1 is KGHSH, CDR2 LQKENI. The CDR3 DNA is TGTGCCAGCTCACCTTCGTCTTACGGCTATGGCTACACCTTC. It is translated as CASSPSSYGYGYTF.

In this sample, this clone turned up a few times. This chain's CDR3 is CASNRDSNSPLHF. The CDR3 region has the DNA TGTGCCAGCAACCGGGACAGTAATTCACCCCTCCACTTT. The V and J genes are TRBV7-9 and TRBJ1-6; TRBD1 aligns across 7 bases. V shed 7 bases and J 6 bases; nucleotides not matched to a gene: 3. CDR1 and CDR2 (germline): SEHNR, FQNEAQ (reference sequence). The CDR3 covers 13 residues.

This CDR3 is CASSRDPPRNQYF. CDR3 coding DNA: TGTGCCAGCAGTCGGGACCCGCCGAGAAATCAGTACTTC. The V gene is TRBV6-5, the J gene TRBJ2-5, with D perhaps given as TRBD1 or TRBD2 (5 bases each). Deletions cut 5 bases from V and 11 bases from J, with 18 bases between. The CDR3 loop spans 13 amino acids. Germline V gene lookup returns CDR1 MNHEY and CDR2 SVGAGI.

J is TRBJ1-2 and V is TRBV6-6, with a weak D call TRBD1 (6 bases). The germline V gene has CDR1 MNHNY and CDR2 SVGAGI (reference sequence). V lost 0 bases and J lost 4, with 15 bases in between. The CDR3 totals 16 residues. The DNA of the CDR3 is TGTGCCAGCAGTTACTCTCGGACAGAACAGGGCTATGGCTACACCTTC. It specifies CASSYSRTEQGYGYTF.

The chain links TRBV5-6 to TRBJ1-5, with D possibly TRBD1 on 5 matching bases. CDR1 and CDR2 from the germline V gene are SGHDT and YYEEEE. CDR3 length: 13 amino acids. Trimming removed 4 bases from V and 7 bases from J, with 12 bases in between. DNA for the CDR3: TGTGCCAGCAGCCCGGGGGGTAGCCAGCCCCAGCATTTT. It is translated as CASSPGGSQPQHF.

This rearrangement joins TRBV28 to TRBJ1-2; 12 bases line up with TRBD1. V gave up 3 bases and J gave up 3 bases; unmatched junction bases: 5. The CDR3 has 16 amino acids. Germline assignment: CDR1 MDHEN and CDR2 SYDVKM. The CDR3 sequence: CASSFLGTGGDYGYTF. The CDR3 DNA sequence: TGTGCCAGCAGTTTCTTAGGGACAGGGGGCGACTATGGCTACACCTTC.

A single count supports this clone. The rearrangement uses TRBV9 and TRBJ2-4; D call uncertain. V was trimmed by 3 bases and J by 2 bases, leaving 18 bases between them. The CDR3 extends over 17 amino acids. Germline V lookup: CDR1 SGDLS, CDR2 YYNGEE. The CDR3 loop is CASSAAGLGLTKNIQYF. CDR3 in DNA: TGTGCCAGCAGCGCAGCAGGTCTGGGTTTAACCAAAAACATTCAGTACTTC.

The chain has TRBV19 and TRBJ1-1, with D maybe TRBD1 (5 bases). Trimming removed 3 bases from V and 3 bases from J, with 17 bases in between. Germline V gene lookup returns CDR1 LNHDA and CDR2 SQIVND (reference sequence). The CDR3 is made up of 16 amino acids. CDR3 DNA: TGTGCCAGTAGTATCCGTCCGAGACAGAGTTACACTGAAGCTTTCTTT. This gives the protein CASSIRPRQSYTEAFF. The whole variable domain, filled in from reference TRBV19 and TRBJ1-1, reads DGGITQSPKYLFRKEGQNVTLSCEQNLNHDAMYWYRQDPGQGLRLIYYSQIVNDFQKGDIAEGYSVSREKKESFPLTVTSAQKNPTAFYLCASSIRPRQSYTEAFFGQGTRLTVV.

The CDR3 region has the DNA TGTGCCAGTAGTGCCTGGACAGGAAGAGGGTATGGCTACACCTTC. Translating it yields CASSAWTGRGYGYTF. This rearrangement joins TRBV19 to TRBJ1-2; 7 bases match TRBD1. J was trimmed by 5 bases and V by 5 bases; bases with no gene match: 11. CDR3 length equals 15 residues. Germline CDR1 and CDR2: LNHDA and SQIVND (reference sequence).

This chain uses TRBV7-8 with TRBJ1-5; D is uncertain. V gave up 5 bases and J gave up 0 bases, with 5 bases separating them. This CDR3 has 13 residues. Germline lookup yields CDR1 SGHVS and CDR2 FQNEAQ. The CDR3 loop reads CASSRYSNQPQHF. The CDR3, as DNA: TGTGCCAGCAGCCGATATAGCAATCAGCCCCAGCATTTT.

The chain combines TRBV19 with TRBJ2-2; 7 nucleotides agree with TRBD1. Germline CDR1 and CDR2: LNHDA and SQIVND (reference sequence). This CDR3 has 16 residues. After removal of 5 bases from V and 1 base from J, the junction contained 7 bases not matched to a gene. The CDR3 is CASSVQGVGNTGELFF. CDR3 coding DNA: TGTGCCAGTAGTGTGCAGGGGGTCGGGAACACCGGGGAGCTGTTTTTT.

This chain links TRBV7-9 with TRBJ1-2, with a tentative D call TRBD1 (6 bases). This CDR3 is 14 amino acids long. Germline V gene data show CDR1 as SEHNR and CDR2 as FQNEAQ (reference sequence). Trimming removed 7 bases at V and 8 bases at J, with 20 bases between. CDR3 protein: CASIGTGKSDGYTF. CDR3 coding DNA: TGTGCCAGCATCGGAACAGGGAAATCGGACGGCTACACCTTC.

V gene TRBV6-2 or TRBV6-3 combines with J gene TRBJ1-2, with D possibly matching TRBD1 (5 bases). Looked up from germline, CDR1 is MNHEY and CDR2 is SVGEGT. The CDR3 loop spans 13 amino acids. V was pared by 5 bases and J by 8 bases, with 15 bases between. For the CDR3, the DNA is TGTGCCAGCAGTCCGGCAGGGCACGGAGGCTACACCTTC. This gives the protein CASSPAGHGGYTF.

The chain recombines TRBV19 with TRBJ1-4, with 12 positions matching TRBD1. The CDR3 is 15 amino acids. V lost 6 bases to trimming and J lost 10 bases; unmatched junction nucleotides: 9. Germline V gene sequence: CDR1 LNHDA, CDR2 SQIVND (reference sequence). In DNA, the CDR3 is TGTGCCAGTAGCCTCACCGGGACAGGGGGCAGAAAACTGTTTTTT. It translates to CASSLTGTGGRKLFF.

To note about this clone: The identical CDR3 is also encoded by other nucleotide sequences in the sample. This chain joins TRBV7-6 and TRBJ1-5, with D perhaps matching TRBD1 (6 bases). There are 15 residues in the CDR3. V lost 1 base to trimming and J lost 2 bases, with 9 bases between them. The germline V gene encodes CDR1 SGHVS and CDR2 FNYEAQ. The CDR3 spells CASSLGRGGNQPQHF. The DNA for the CDR3 is TGTGCCAGCAGCTTAGGGAGGGGGGGCAATCAGCCCCAGCATTTT.

The rearrangement joins TRBV19 to TRBJ2-3; D might be TRBD2 (6 bases). The germline V gene has CDR1 LNHDA and CDR2 SQIVND (reference sequence). V was clipped by 6 bases and J by 2 bases, with 12 bases between them. This CDR3 has 14 residues. This CDR3 is CASSTGTFTDTQYF. The CDR3 DNA reads TGTGCCAGTAGCACCGGGACTTTCACAGATACGCAGTATTTT.

The chain links TRBV10-3 to TRBJ1-2; 7 positions match TRBD1. The CDR3 length is 14 residues. V was pared by 6 bases and J by 2 bases, with 6 bases of the junction left unmatched. Germline V gene data show CDR1 as ENHRY and CDR2 as SYGVKD. The CDR3 sequence is CAISPTTGNYGYTF. DNA of the CDR3: TGTGCCATCAGCCCGACGACAGGGAACTATGGCTACACCTTC.

V gene TRBV28 combines with J gene TRBJ1-6; D is perhaps TRBD1 (5 bases). Germline V lookup: CDR1 MDHEN, CDR2 SYDVKM. V dropped 6 bases and J dropped 8 bases, with 17 bases sitting between them. The CDR3 has 15 residues. The CDR3: CASSPPTGTYSPLHF. CDR3 bases: TGTGCCAGCAGCCCACCCACCGGGACGTATTCACCCCTCCACTTT.

V gene TRBV20-1 combines with J gene TRBJ2-7; D unresolved. The CDR3 has 11 residues. Germline loops: CDR1 DFQATT, CDR2 SNEGSKA (reference sequence). The V and J ends lost 1 base and 4 bases respectively, with 5 bases between them. This chain's CDR3 is CSARALYEQYF. The CDR3 DNA sequence: TGCAGTGCTAGAGCTCTGTACGAGCAGTACTTC.

The V call is TRBV7-2, the J call TRBJ2-3; no firm D call. Between the trimmed V and J ends, which lost 0 bases and 5 bases, there was a span of 12 bases. Germline loops: CDR1 SGHTA, CDR2 FQGNSA. This CDR3 is 15 amino acids long. The CDR3 nucleotides read TGTGCCAGCAGCTTAGCCGGCGATGGGTTAGATACGCAGTATTTT. This sequence encodes CASSLAGDGLDTQYF.

CDR3 residues: CASSYSAGSGYTF. For the CDR3, the DNA is TGTGCCAGCAGTTATTCGGCAGGGAGTGGCTACACCTTC. The rearrangement joins TRBV6-2 or TRBV6-3 to TRBJ1-2; tentatively, D is TRBD1 (5 bases). The germline V gene encodes CDR1 MNHEY and CDR2 SVGEGT. The CDR3 consists of 13 residues. The ends were cut back, 3 bases at V and 7 bases at J, with 12 bases in the middle.

This chain connects TRBV7-2 to TRBJ1-1, with D possibly being TRBD1 (5 bases). This CDR3 comprises 16 residues. The V and J ends lost 1 base and 7 bases respectively, with 19 bases between them. The germline V gene has CDR1 SGHTA and CDR2 FQGNSA. The CDR3 here is CASSLGRRQGSLEAFF. The DNA of the CDR3 is TGTGCCAGCAGCTTAGGGCGCCGCCAGGGTTCGCTTGAAGCTTTCTTT.

This rearrangement joins TRBV11-2 to TRBJ1-2; TRBD1 is a possible D gene (5 bases). CDR1 and CDR2 (germline): SGHAT, FQNNGV. The V end was cut by 3 bases, the J end by 2 bases, with 7 bases between. The CDR3 has 13 amino acids. For the CDR3, the DNA is TGTGCCAGCAGCTTGGCAGGGAACTATGGCTACACCTTC. Translated: CASSLAGNYGYTF.

This clone was seen a few times. The chain links TRBV6-1 to TRBJ1-2; no clear D. Deletions cut 3 bases from V and 6 bases from J, with 5 bases between. The germline CDR1 and CDR2 sequences are MNHNS and SASEGT. The CDR3 length is 11 residues. CDR3 loop: CASSESNGYTF. The CDR3 nucleotides are TGTGCCAGCAGTGAGAGTAATGGCTACACCTTC.

J is TRBJ2-3 and V is TRBV18; no reliable D call. The germline V gene has CDR1 KGHSH and CDR2 LQKENI. CDR3 length: 17 amino acids. V was pared by 2 bases and J by 3 bases, with 18 bases between. This CDR3 reads CASSPSYLAPETDTQYF. The CDR3 region has the DNA TGTGCCAGCTCACCAAGCTACTTAGCCCCTGAAACAGATACGCAGTATTTT.

V usage is TRBV5-1 and J usage is TRBJ2-2, with 10 bases identical to TRBD1. The CDR3 extends over 15 amino acids. Per the germline V gene, CDR1 is SGHRS and CDR2 is YFSETQ. J was trimmed by 4 bases and V by 3 bases; bases with no gene match: 3. In DNA, the CDR3 is TGCGCCAGCAGCTACCGGACAGGGGGCACCGGGGAGCTGTTTTTT. Translated: CASSYRTGGTGELFF.

This clone was detected only a few times. The sample contains more than one DNA sequence encoding this CDR3. The genes are TRBV5-1 and TRBJ2-5; 9 positions match TRBD1. The CDR3 contains 15 residues. Trimming removed 4 bases from V and 5 bases from J; junction bases left unmatched: 9. Germline values: CDR1 SGHRS, CDR2 YFSETQ. Here the CDR3 DNA reads TGCGCCAGCAGCCTGCGGACAGGGGATGGGGAGACCCAGTACTTC. This sequence encodes CASSLRTGDGETQYF.

Only one count was recorded for this clone. V and J are TRBV9 and TRBJ2-3; 15 bases agree with TRBD2. The CDR3 length is 16 residues. Germline CDR1 SGDLS, CDR2 YYNGEE. V dropped 4 bases and J dropped 5; count of bases not matched to a gene: 5. The CDR3 nucleotides read TGTGCCAGCAGCTTAGGACTAGCGGGGGGGCAAGATACGCAGTATTTT. Translating gives CASSLGLAGGQDTQYF.